Listed here is a single T cell receptor (beta chain). Germline CDR1 and CDR2: SGHDT and YYEEEE. The ends lost 2 bases at V and 8 bases at J; junction bases unmatched: 10. This CDR3 spans 15 amino acids. Authors' methods: Quantification of nucleated cells was approximated via reference gene primer amplification. Sequenced by immunoSEQ multiplex PCR; TCRdb stores in-frame clones only, minus some. V, J and clone size are those of that table, while D and trimming were read from the DNA. Of under 300,000 clones listed, roughly nine tenths are singletons. This sample stems from a study of blood T cell repertoires in COVID-19. The overall study: The study drew acute and convalescent COVID-19 samples from the United States, Italy and Spain. From T cells, B-cell-depleted T cells, or PBMCs came the material, which was cDNA or gDNA.

Sample: peripheral blood. This rearrangement joins TRBV5-6 to TRBJ2-1, with 7 bases matching TRBD2. This receptor was identified in a woman aged 40 to 50 who had recovered from COVID-19. CDR3 bases: TGTGCCAGCAGCTTAGGGACTATAGCGACATATGAGCAGTTCTTC. Translating it yields CASSLGTIATYEQFF.